These T cell receptor beta chains were read from a single sample in a study of response to subunit inactivated influenza vaccine. A single record per CDR3 protein comes from TCRdb applying MiXCR to the RT-PCR reads. Counted here are 500,000 or so distinct CDR3 sequences, 16% occurring once; the ten biggest clones make up approximately 3%. The sample was CD4+ T cells sorted from PBMCs, taken roughly 24 months after vaccination. These receptors were taken from a man between 50 and 69 years old who received an inactivated influenza vaccine. Each CDR3 is given with its conserved first and last residue. D genes are given only for firm matches. For some rows the clone size is stated as once, few or many, or as a class when expanded; others skip it.

clone_size	j_call	v_call	d_call	cdr3_nt	cdr3_aa
few	TRBJ2-3	TRBV20-1	TRBD2	TGCGGTGGACTAGCGAGGACAGATACGCAGTATTTT	CGGLARTDTQYF
.	TRBJ1-4	TRBV7-9	.	TGTGCCAGCAGCTTAGACGCCAGGAATGAAAAACTGTTTTTT	CASSLDARNEKLFF
.	TRBJ2-3	TRBV2	.	TGTGCCAGCACCAAAGGACGGACAGATACGCAGTATTTT	CASTKGRTDTQYF
.	TRBJ2-1	TRBV28	.	TGTGCCAGCAGTTCCCAGCGGGCCGAGCAGTTCTTC	CASSSQRAEQFF
few	TRBJ2-3	TRBV7-2	.	TGTGCCAGCAGAGGGAGTGCTACAGATACGCAGTATTTT	CASRGSATDTQYF
few	TRBJ2-3	TRBV20-1	.	TGCAGTGCTAGAGATTTGACAGATACGCAGTATTTT	CSARDLTDTQYF
.	TRBJ2-3	TRBV12-3/TRBV12-4	.	TGTGCCAGCAGTTTAAGGAGACCGAAGGTAGATACGCAGTATTTT	CASSLRRPKVDTQYF
.	TRBJ2-1	TRBV18	.	TGTGCCAGTTCGGTGGGACGGGGGATCTCCTACAATGAGCAGTTCTTC	CASSVGRGISYNEQFF
few	TRBJ2-2	TRBV5-1	TRBD2	TGCGCCAGCAGCCCAAGCCTGACTAGCGGGGCCACCGGGGAGCTGTTTTTT	CASSPSLTSGATGELFF
.	TRBJ1-4	TRBV4-1	.	TGCGCCAGCAGCCAAGATCGGGGGGTACGAGAAAAACTGTTTTTT	CASSQDRGVREKLFF
few	TRBJ1-2	TRBV7-9	TRBD1	TGTGCCAGCAGTCCCGGACAGGTCGTCTATGGCTACACCTTC	CASSPGQVVYGYTF
few	TRBJ2-5	TRBV11-2	TRBD2	TGTGCCAGCAGCTTAGGAAAATTAGCGGGGGCCCAAGAGACCCAGTACTTC	CASSLGKLAGAQETQYF
many	TRBJ1-3	TRBV3-1	.	TGTGCCAGCAGCCATGGCCCCGGGACGCAAAACACCATATATTTT	CASSHGPGTQNTIYF
.	TRBJ1-2	TRBV12-3/TRBV12-4	TRBD1	TGTGCCAGCAGTTTAGGAGGGGGACAGGGGAGACCCTATGGCTACACCTTC	CASSLGGGQGRPYGYTF
.	TRBJ2-3	TRBV12-3/TRBV12-4	TRBD2	TGTGCCAGCAGGGGACTAGCCACAGATACGCAGTATTTT	CASRGLATDTQYF
.	TRBJ2-5	TRBV20-1	TRBD2	TGCAGCCCCCGGGACTACGAAAACTTC	CSPRDYENF
.	TRBJ2-1	TRBV4-3	TRBD2	TGCGCCAGCAGCCTCCTCAGGCTAGCGGGAGGGTCCTACAATGAGCAGTTCTTC	CASSLLRLAGGSYNEQFF
many	TRBJ2-3	TRBV29-1	.	TGCAGCGTTGAAGACGAGCGGGGCACAGATACGCAGTATTTT	CSVEDERGTDTQYF
.	TRBJ1-5	TRBV28	.	TGTGCCAGCACTAACAATCAGCCCCAGCATTTT	CASTNNQPQHF
.	TRBJ1-2	TRBV20-1	.	TGCAGTGCTAGAGATACCGCGGCCGCCGGGGGCTACACCTTC	CSARDTAAAGGYTF
few	TRBJ2-7	TRBV6-1	.	TGTGCCAGCAGTGATCTCAGGGTTCACGAGCAGTACTTC	CASSDLRVHEQYF
many	TRBJ2-5	TRBV27	TRBD1	TGTGCCAGCAGGCGGACAGGCGGAGAGACCCAGTACTTC	CASRRTGGETQYF
.	TRBJ2-1	TRBV29-1	TRBD1	TGCAGCGTTGCCAGGACAGGGACCAATGAGCAGTTCTTC	CSVARTGTNEQFF
.	TRBJ1-1	TRBV12-3/TRBV12-4	.	TGTGCCAGCAGTGTGACGGATGAGGCTTTCTTT	CASSVTDEAFF
.	TRBJ1-1	TRBV12-3/TRBV12-4	.	TGTGCCAGCACCCTTCAGGGTAGCGACACTGAAGCTTTCTTT	CASTLQGSDTEAFF
few	TRBJ1-5	TRBV5-6	.	TGTGCCAGCAGCTTGGAGTCTGCCAATCAGCCCCAGCATTTT	CASSLESANQPQHF